The rows below give T cell receptor beta chains drawn from one sample of a study of Ad26.COV2.S vaccination and SARS-CoV-2 variants. Data came from immunoSEQ multiplex PCR; TCRdb stores just in-frame clones and leaves some out. The sample yields more than 400,000 clones, around 91% seen once. The starting material was peripheral blood, obtained in a trial of Ad26.COV2.S vaccine versus placebo. All receptors come from a person between 18 and 59 years old who received the Ad26.COV2.S COVID-19 vaccine or a placebo. The CDR3 runs from the conserved cysteine through the conserved F or W. A D gene is named only where the DNA matches it firmly. Not all rows give a size; the values are once, few, many and, for expanded clones, a class.

abundance: -
d_gene: TRBD2
j_gene: TRBJ2-3
v_gene: TRBV28
CDR3nt: TGTGCCAGCAGTTTTGCGGGAGTTCAATCCGATACGCAGTATTTT
CDR3aa: CASSFAGVQSDTQYF

abundance: -
d_gene: -
j_gene: TRBJ1-6
v_gene: TRBV5-6
CDR3nt: TGTGCCAGCAGCCTTTGGGGCCTGTCTTATAATTCACCCCTCCACTTT
CDR3aa: CASSLWGLSYNSPLHF

abundance: -
d_gene: -
j_gene: TRBJ2-1
v_gene: TRBV10-3
CDR3nt: TGTGCCATCAGTGGTACACTGGGTGAGCAGTTCTTC
CDR3aa: CAISGTLGEQFF

abundance: -
d_gene: -
j_gene: TRBJ2-1
v_gene: TRBV15
CDR3nt: TGTGCCACCAGCAGAGATTTAGGGGGGCCTGAGCAGTTCTTC
CDR3aa: CATSRDLGGPEQFF

abundance: -
d_gene: TRBD1
j_gene: TRBJ1-2
v_gene: TRBV3-1/TRBV3-2
CDR3nt: TGTGCCAGCAGCCAAGATTGGCAGGGGGCGCTCGGCTACACCTTC
CDR3aa: CASSQDWQGALGYTF

abundance: few
d_gene: TRBD1
j_gene: TRBJ2-1
v_gene: TRBV27
CDR3nt: TGTGCCAGCAGTTTAATCCCTGGACAGGGAGGTTACAATGAGCAGTTCTTC
CDR3aa: CASSLIPGQGGYNEQFF

abundance: -
d_gene: TRBD1
j_gene: TRBJ1-3
v_gene: TRBV7-2
CDR3nt: TGTGCCAGCAGCTTATGGGGGACAGGGAGGGACTTTGGAAACACCATATATTTT
CDR3aa: CASSLWGTGRDFGNTIYF

abundance: few
d_gene: -
j_gene: TRBJ2-5
v_gene: TRBV19
CDR3nt: TGTGCCAGTAGTATAAAAGGTCTGGAGGAGACCCAGTACTTC
CDR3aa: CASSIKGLEETQYF

abundance: -
d_gene: -
j_gene: TRBJ1-3
v_gene: TRBV28
CDR3nt: TGTGCCAGCAGTTTATGGATGAGCTCTGGAAACACCATATATTTT
CDR3aa: CASSLWMSSGNTIYF

abundance: -
d_gene: -
j_gene: TRBJ2-7
v_gene: TRBV27
CDR3nt: TGTGCCAGCAGTTTAGACGGGAGAGGTGGCTACGAGCAGTACTTC
CDR3aa: CASSLDGRGGYEQYF

abundance: -
d_gene: -
j_gene: TRBJ2-1
v_gene: TRBV15
CDR3nt: TGTGCCACCAGCAGAGATCAGAGGGGGGGGCACAATGAGCAGTTCTTC
CDR3aa: CATSRDQRGGHNEQFF

abundance: -
d_gene: TRBD2
j_gene: TRBJ2-1
v_gene: TRBV6-6
CDR3nt: TGTGCCAGCAGTCAGGGACTAGGTGTGACAAATGAGCAGTTCTTC
CDR3aa: CASSQGLGVTNEQFF

abundance: -
d_gene: -
j_gene: TRBJ2-3
v_gene: TRBV27
CDR3nt: TGTGCCAGCAGCGACAGCACAGATACGCAGTATTTT
CDR3aa: CASSDSTDTQYF

abundance: -
d_gene: TRBD1
j_gene: TRBJ1-1
v_gene: TRBV2
CDR3nt: TGTGCCAGCAGTGGCGACAGGGCACTTGTGAACACTGAAGCTTTCTTT
CDR3aa: CASSGDRALVNTEAFF

abundance: -
d_gene: -
j_gene: TRBJ1-1
v_gene: TRBV9
CDR3nt: TGTGCCAGCAGCGTAGACGGGGCAGGGGTGAACACTGAAGCTTTCTTT
CDR3aa: CASSVDGAGVNTEAFF

abundance: -
d_gene: -
j_gene: TRBJ1-3
v_gene: TRBV2
CDR3nt: TGTGCCAGAGGCAAGGGCGGTGGAAACACCATATATTTT
CDR3aa: CARGKGGGNTIYF

abundance: few
d_gene: TRBD2
j_gene: TRBJ2-5
v_gene: TRBV7-2
CDR3nt: TGTGCCAGCAGCTTAGGCGGGAGGGCCTGGGGGGAGACCCAGTACTTC
CDR3aa: CASSLGGRAWGETQYF

abundance: -
d_gene: TRBD1
j_gene: TRBJ1-5
v_gene: TRBV7-9
CDR3nt: TGTGCCAGCAGCGGGGACAGCTATAGCAATCAGCCCCAGCATTTT
CDR3aa: CASSGDSYSNQPQHF

abundance: -
d_gene: TRBD1
j_gene: TRBJ2-7
v_gene: TRBV3-1/TRBV3-2
CDR3nt: TGTGCCAGCAGCCGGGACAGGACCTACGAGCAGTACTTC
CDR3aa: CASSRDRTYEQYF

abundance: -
d_gene: -
j_gene: TRBJ2-7
v_gene: TRBV30
CDR3nt: TGTGCCTGGAGTGTACTGGGCGAGCAGTACTTC
CDR3aa: CAWSVLGEQYF

abundance: -
d_gene: -
j_gene: TRBJ2-1
v_gene: TRBV7-9
CDR3nt: TGTGCCAGCAGCGTGGTAAACGAGCAGTTCTTC
CDR3aa: CASSVVNEQFF

abundance: -
d_gene: TRBD2
j_gene: TRBJ2-2
v_gene: TRBV6-4
CDR3nt: TGTGCCAGCAAGACGACTAGCGAAAACACCGGGGAGCTGTTTTTT
CDR3aa: CASKTTSENTGELFF

abundance: -
d_gene: -
j_gene: TRBJ1-1
v_gene: TRBV24-1
CDR3nt: TGTGCCACCAGTGGGGGCAACACTGAAGCTTTCTTT
CDR3aa: CATSGGNTEAFF